Sequencing of this T cell receptor beta chain was carried out in a study of blood T cells in healthy people across ages. The overall study: Template switching retrieved approximately one barcoded beta molecule for each two T cells.

CDR3 length: 17 residues. V was clipped by 7 bases and J by 5 bases, with 27 bases between them. Germline CDR1 DFQATT, CDR2 SNEGSKA (reference sequence). Primers used in a second PCR of roughly 7 to 12 cycles were a sample-barcoded 5' primer and a J-beta primer mix. A single record per CDR3 protein comes from TCRdb applying MiXCR to the 5' RACE reads. The sample includes about 1.4 million distinct CDR3 sequences, 59% of them seen just once. It was 9.5 to 10 milliliters of peripheral blood that were drawn from each donor. General study results and limits: Roughly linear declines in TCR beta diversity per million T cells occurred with age. Naive CD4+ cell counts and diversity both ran higher in long-lived than in aged donors.

Concerning this clonotype itself: Its cognate antigen is unknown.

This clonotype was obtained from a man aged 18 to 29 in good health. The chain couples TRBV20-1 to TRBJ1-5; D is possibly TRBD1 (5 bases). The sequenced sample was blood. The CDR3 region has the DNA TGCAGTGTCGATGTTGGGGGGACCGTCGAATCGGATCAGCCCCAGCATTTT. This sequence encodes CSVDVGGTVESDQPQHF.